The rows below give T cell receptor beta chains drawn from one sample of a study of CD8 T cells in Susac syndrome. TCRdb called the immunoSEQ multiplex PCR reads again in MiXCR, with one record for every CDR3 protein. The table includes about 140,000 distinct CDR3 sequences, approximately 95% detected once. What was sequenced was CD4+ T cells from PBMCs. Every receptor here comes from a human donor with Susac syndrome. Each CDR3 is given with its conserved first and last residue. A D gene is named only where the DNA matches it firmly. Only part of the rows carry a size: once, few, many, or a class if the clone is expanded.

j_call | d_call | v_call | clone_size | cdr3_aa | cdr3_nt
TRBJ2-3 | TRBD2 | TRBV27 | . | CASSLSFPSGSRDTQYF | TGTGCCAGCAGTTTATCGTTCCCTAGCGGGAGCCGGGATACGCAGTATTTT
TRBJ1-6 | . | TRBV12-3/TRBV12-4 | . | CASSQDSLNSPLHF | TGTGCCAGCAGTCAAGACAGCCTTAATTCACCCCTCCACTTT
TRBJ2-3 | . | TRBV7-9 | . | CASSLNVDTQYF | TGTGCCAGCAGCTTAAACGTAGATACGCAGTATTTT
TRBJ2-3 | . | TRBV19 | once | CASSPQLGGGTDTQYF | TGTGCCAGTAGTCCGCAACTGGGAGGAGGCACAGATACGCAGTATTTT
TRBJ1-2 | . | TRBV6-4 | . | CASRRAQGPDYGYTF | TGTGCCAGCAGGAGGGCACAGGGACCCGACTATGGCTACACCTTC
TRBJ2-1 | . | TRBV25-1 | . | CASSEYLGFEQFF | TGTGCCAGCAGTGAATACCTCGGGTTTGAGCAGTTCTTC
TRBJ2-5 | . | TRBV3-1 | . | CASSQGYRQETQYF | TGTGCCAGCAGCCAAGGATACAGGCAAGAGACCCAGTACTTC
TRBJ2-1 | TRBD2 | TRBV20-1 | . | CSATGLAGGLPTSEQFF | TGCAGTGCTACCGGACTAGCGGGAGGGCTTCCTACATCTGAGCAGTTCTTC
TRBJ1-5 | TRBD1 | TRBV20-1 | . | CSARDPGTGYQPQHF | TGCAGTGCTAGGGACCCGGGGACAGGGTATCAGCCCCAGCATTTT
TRBJ2-1 | . | TRBV20-1 | . | CRAGRDSLFF | TGCAGAGCCGGTCGAGACTCCCTGTTCTTC
TRBJ1-2 | . | TRBV9 | . | CASSATGTERWGYTF | TGTGCCAGCAGCGCTACCGGGACGGAGAGGTGGGGCTACACCTTC
TRBJ1-5 | . | TRBV12-3/TRBV12-4 | once | CASSEGTNQHF | TGTGCCAGCAGTGAAGGGACAAACCAGCATTTT
TRBJ2-7 | . | TRBV3-1 | once | CASSQEYGEQYF | TGTGCCAGCAGCCAAGAATACGGCGAGCAGTACTTC
TRBJ2-1 | . | TRBV30 | . | CAWSRDYNEQFF | TGTGCCTGGAGTCGGGACTACAATGAGCAGTTCTTC
TRBJ1-2 | . | TRBV24-1 | . | CATSVPGKGYTF | TGTGCCACCAGTGTCCCAGGGAAAGGCTACACCTTC
TRBJ1-1 | . | TRBV15 | . | CATSNHRAPAEAFF | TGTGCCACCAGCAACCACAGGGCTCCGGCTGAAGCTTTCTTT
TRBJ2-3 | . | TRBV7-2 | . | CASSLGGAGSDTQYF | TGTGCCAGCAGCTTAGGGGGGGCAGGGTCAGATACGCAGTATTTT
TRBJ2-5 | . | TRBV5-1 | . | CASSTGILETQYF | TGCGCCAGCAGCACAGGAATCCTAGAGACCCAGTACTTC